This note documents a single T cell receptor beta chain sequence. The antigen is not known. These data come from a study of T-cell reconstitution after alpha-beta-depleted transplantation in children. Overall study results and limits: Surviving recipient T cells and thymic progenitors produced the high day-60 TCRbeta diversity seen in some patients. Reportedly, roughly two months post-transplant, alpha-beta T cells arose from several hundred expanded graft clones. A year post-transplant, T-cell counts and diversity derived mostly from newly produced T cells.

The CDR3 has 18 amino acids. The germline V gene has CDR1 GTSNPN and CDR2 SVGIG (reference sequence). V gave up 1 base and J gave up 0 bases, with 19 bases separating them. This sample's TCRbeta library carried unique molecular identifier barcodes. TCRdb re-derived calls from the PCR reads in MiXCR, one entry per CDR3 protein. This repertoire shows about 980,000 distinct CDR3 sequences, less than 30% found once; its top ten account for about 28%. This specimen was PBMCs, mostly from graft donor cells, taken 360 days after TCRalphabeta/CD19-depleted stem cell transplant. The receptor's source is a boy in the first two years of life who had a stem cell transplant for SCID, so the T cells may come from the graft donor. V gene TRBV30 combines with J gene TRBJ1-5, with D hard to call. The CDR3 reads CAWSADHGQFTSNQPQHF. The CDR3 nucleotides read TGTGCCTGGAGTGCAGATCATGGTCAGTTTACTAGCAATCAGCCCCAGCATTTT.